This is a list of T cell receptor beta chains from one sample in a study of CD8+ T cells in alopecia areata. Using immunoSEQ multiplex PCR, the repertoire was profiled, and TCRdb retains in-frame clones only, with some absent. The repertoire consists of around 140,000 clones, with about 56% occurring once and the leading ten covering 15% to 20%. Here the sequenced sample was CD8+ T cells sorted from blood, taken at week 4, from a patient treated with tofacitinib. The source of these receptors is a human donor with alopecia areata. The CDR3 runs from the conserved cysteine through the conserved F or W. The order of the fields is D gene, V gene, CDR3 length, J gene, CDR3 protein. A D gene is named only where the DNA matches it firmly.

D: -
V: TRBV30
length: 13
J: TRBJ2-7
CDR3: CAWGGPETYEQYF

D: TRBD1
V: TRBV29-1
length: 13
J: TRBJ2-5
CDR3: CSERDSPLETQYF

D: -
V: TRBV30
length: 13
J: TRBJ2-7
CDR3: CAWSVMAAYEQYF

D: -
V: TRBV5-1
length: 15
J: TRBJ2-3
CDR3: CASSPTWKGTDTQYF

D: TRBD1
V: TRBV27
length: 13
J: TRBJ1-1
CDR3: CASSLSPGGEAFF

D: TRBD2
V: TRBV30
length: 14
J: TRBJ2-1
CDR3: CAWSPSGRYNEQFF

D: -
V: TRBV4-1
length: 15
J: TRBJ1-5
CDR3: CASSQDGRVGEPQHF

D: TRBD1
V: TRBV5-5
length: 15
J: TRBJ2-3
CDR3: CASSYGDRRTDTQYF

D: TRBD1
V: TRBV7-2
length: 16
J: TRBJ1-4
CDR3: CASSFVRTGLNEKLFF

D: -
V: TRBV6-5
length: 13
J: TRBJ1-1
CDR3: CASSLGESTEAFF

D: -
V: TRBV11-2
length: 15
J: TRBJ2-7
CDR3: CASSLVIGHSYEQYF

D: TRBD1
V: TRBV13
length: 15
J: TRBJ2-1
CDR3: CASTLQGGSYNEQFF

D: -
V: TRBV27
length: 14
J: TRBJ2-7
CDR3: CASSLGRYSGEQYF

D: TRBD2
V: TRBV7-6
length: 17
J: TRBJ2-2
CDR3: CASSLGRGGGNTGELFF

D: -
V: TRBV6-5
length: 14
J: TRBJ2-2
CDR3: CASSPLPGTGELFF

D: -
V: TRBV4-3
length: 13
J: TRBJ1-1
CDR3: CASSQSRTSDAFF

D: -
V: TRBV30
length: 13
J: TRBJ2-5
CDR3: CAWIWGRQETQYF

D: TRBD2
V: TRBV29-1
length: 14
J: TRBJ2-2
CDR3: CSVEGGRNTGELFF

D: -
V: TRBV13
length: 14
J: TRBJ2-7
CDR3: CASSLRDSSYEQYF

D: -
V: TRBV23-1
length: 15
J: TRBJ2-1
CDR3: CASSQRGASYNEQFF

D: -
V: TRBV27
length: 13
J: TRBJ1-2
CDR3: CASSLSGGYGYTF

D: -
V: TRBV6-5
length: 12
J: TRBJ2-5
CDR3: CASSYDGLTQYF

D: -
V: TRBV5-6
length: 15
J: TRBJ2-1
CDR3: CASSFSPFDYNEQFF

D: TRBD1
V: TRBV5-1
length: 15
J: TRBJ2-5
CDR3: CASSPDRELLETQYF

D: TRBD1
V: TRBV29-1
length: 16
J: TRBJ2-3
CDR3: CSVEGPRTGNTDTQYF

D: -
V: TRBV6-5
length: 14
J: TRBJ2-5
CDR3: CASTPGHMRETQYF

D: -
V: TRBV7-9
length: 11
J: TRBJ1-1
CDR3: CASSLAGEAFF

D: -
V: TRBV15
length: 14
J: TRBJ2-1
CDR3: CATSRIASGNEQFF

D: -
V: TRBV9
length: 15
J: TRBJ1-1
CDR3: CASRVGEGISTEAFF

D: -
V: TRBV4-1
length: 14
J: TRBJ2-7
CDR3: CASSHRVGAYEQYF

D: -
V: TRBV11-2
length: 15
J: TRBJ1-2
CDR3: CASSLGTGADYGYTF

D: -
V: TRBV4-1
length: 13
J: TRBJ1-2
CDR3: CASSPYGGGGYTF

D: -
V: TRBV7-9
length: 15
J: TRBJ1-5
CDR3: CASSFGEMGNQPQHF

D: -
V: TRBV13
length: 14
J: TRBJ2-7
CDR3: CASSTGTNSYEQYF

D: -
V: TRBV11-2
length: 16
J: TRBJ2-4
CDR3: CASSLAKGLGKNIQYF

D: TRBD1
V: TRBV9
length: 18
J: TRBJ2-3
CDR3: CASSLRTGTGGHTDTQYF

D: -
V: TRBV6-5
length: 14
J: TRBJ2-5
CDR3: CASSLPGREETQYF

D: -
V: TRBV30
length: 12
J: TRBJ1-2
CDR3: CAWDPPAGGYTF

D: -
V: TRBV11-1
length: 13
J: TRBJ2-7
CDR3: CASSLSGTYEQYF

D: TRBD1
V: TRBV13
length: 16
J: TRBJ1-4
CDR3: CASSSSPGQGNEKLFF

D: -
V: TRBV29-1
length: 12
J: TRBJ1-2
CDR3: CSVEEGYYGYTF

D: TRBD2
V: TRBV6-5
length: 14
J: TRBJ2-3
CDR3: CASSPLAGIDTQYF

D: -
V: TRBV6-6
length: 12
J: TRBJ2-2
CDR3: CASSSRAGELFF

D: TRBD2
V: TRBV5-4
length: 15
J: TRBJ2-5
CDR3: CASSSSGGPQETQYF

D: -
V: TRBV2
length: 16
J: TRBJ2-4
CDR3: CASSEASRVAKNIQYF

D: -
V: TRBV15
length: 16
J: TRBJ2-1
CDR3: CATSRDLGTGYGEQFF

D: -
V: TRBV5-1
length: 14
J: TRBJ1-1
CDR3: CASSIGQPNTEAFF

D: -
V: TRBV4-3
length: 15
J: TRBJ1-6
CDR3: CASSQVLDSRSPLHF